This TCR beta chain was identified in a study of blood T cells in healthy people across ages. General study findings and limits: One million T cells yielded diversity estimates that were considered underestimates.

Using a J-beta primer mix together with a sample-barcoded 5' primer, a second PCR was run for roughly 6 to 11 cycles. CDR3-containing paired-end reads numbered at least 2.5 million in each sample. TCRdb re-called the 5' RACE reads with MiXCR, one entry per CDR3 protein. The sample shows around 1.1 million distinct CDR3 sequences, under 40% of them seen only once. As concerns this clonotype: Its antigen is unidentified.

The CDR3 consists of 13 residues. The V gene lost 1 base and the J gene lost 7 bases, with 10 bases spanning the gap. Per germline, CDR1 LGHNA and CDR2 YSLEER. This receptor was obtained from a man aged 18 to 30 in good health. The chain joins TRBV4-3 to TRBJ1-2; D gene unclear. Material for sequencing was blood. The CDR3 DNA reads TGCGCCAGCAGCCAAGGGTATGAGATTGGCTACACCTTC. Its translation is CASSQGYEIGYTF.